This note documents a single T cell receptor beta chain sequence. These data are taken from a study of blood T cell repertoires in COVID-19. Turning to the study itself: Samples of COVID-19 (acute and convalescent) were obtained from the United States, Italy and Spain.

The CDR3 is 14 amino acids. Germline CDR1 GTSNPN, CDR2 SVGIG (reference sequence). V lost 2 bases, J lost 0 bases, and 8 bases lay in between. In the original processing: Estimates of nucleated cell counts were drawn from the amplification of reference gene primers. Here immunoSEQ multiplex PCR was the method, and the copy in TCRdb shows in-frame clones only, minus some. The V and J calls and clone size are taken from that table; D and trimming were inferred from the DNA. Here the sample spans tens of thousands of clones, 80% being singletons. Material for sequencing was peripheral blood. This TCR came from a human donor in a cohort sampled during active COVID-19. This sequence joins TRBV30 and TRBJ1-5; no firm D call. This CDR3 reads CAWSRGYSNQPQHF. CDR3 nucleotide sequence: TGTGCCTGGAGTAGAGGTTATAGCAATCAGCCCCAGCATTTT.